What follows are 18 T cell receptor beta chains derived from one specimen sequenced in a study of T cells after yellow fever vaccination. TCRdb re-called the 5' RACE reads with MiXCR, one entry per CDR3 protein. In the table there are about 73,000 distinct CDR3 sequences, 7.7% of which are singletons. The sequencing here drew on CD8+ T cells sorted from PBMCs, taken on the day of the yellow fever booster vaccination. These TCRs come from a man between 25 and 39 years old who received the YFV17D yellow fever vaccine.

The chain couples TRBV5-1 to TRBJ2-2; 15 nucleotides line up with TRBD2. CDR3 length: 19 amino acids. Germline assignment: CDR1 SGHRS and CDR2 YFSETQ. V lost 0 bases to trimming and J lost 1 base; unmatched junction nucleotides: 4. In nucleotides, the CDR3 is TGCGCCAGCAGCTTGGAAGGACTAGCGGGAGGGTGGAACACCGGGGAGCTGTTTTTT. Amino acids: CASSLEGLAGGWNTGELFF.

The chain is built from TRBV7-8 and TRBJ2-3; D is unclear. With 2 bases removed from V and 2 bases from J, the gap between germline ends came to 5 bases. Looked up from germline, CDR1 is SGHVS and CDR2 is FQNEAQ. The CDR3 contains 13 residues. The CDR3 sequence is CASSLPYTDTQYF. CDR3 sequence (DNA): TGTGCCAGCAGCTTACCGTACACAGATACGCAGTATTTT.

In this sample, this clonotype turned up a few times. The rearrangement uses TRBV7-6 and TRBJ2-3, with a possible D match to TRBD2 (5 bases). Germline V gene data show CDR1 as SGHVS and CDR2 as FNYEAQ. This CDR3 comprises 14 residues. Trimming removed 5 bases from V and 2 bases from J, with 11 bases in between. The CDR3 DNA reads TGTGCCAGCAGCGCTGGAGGACCCACAGATACGCAGTATTTT. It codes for CASSAGGPTDTQYF. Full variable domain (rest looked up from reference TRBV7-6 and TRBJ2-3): GAGVSQSPRYKVTKRGQDVALRCDPISGHVSLYWYRQALGQGPEFLTYFNYEAQQDKSGLPNDRFSAERPEGSISTLTIQRTEQRDSAMYRCASSAGGPTDTQYFGPGTRLTVL.

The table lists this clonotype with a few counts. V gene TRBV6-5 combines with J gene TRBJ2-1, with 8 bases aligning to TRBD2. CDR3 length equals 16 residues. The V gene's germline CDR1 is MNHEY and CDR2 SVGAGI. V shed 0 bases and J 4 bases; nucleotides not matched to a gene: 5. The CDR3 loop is CASSYSNREGYNEQFF. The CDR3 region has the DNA TGTGCCAGCAGTTACTCTAACCGGGAGGGTTACAATGAGCAGTTCTTC.

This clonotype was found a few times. The CDR3 is CSVGPGTNNEQFF. CDR3 bases: TGCAGCGTAGGGCCCGGGACCAACAATGAGCAGTTCTTC. This chain uses TRBV29-1 with TRBJ2-1; D possibly matches TRBD1 or TRBD2 (5 bases each). The ends were cut back, 6 bases at V and 5 bases at J, with 14 bases in the middle. Germline V gene lookup returns CDR1 SQVTM and CDR2 ANQGSEA. CDR3 length: 13 amino acids.

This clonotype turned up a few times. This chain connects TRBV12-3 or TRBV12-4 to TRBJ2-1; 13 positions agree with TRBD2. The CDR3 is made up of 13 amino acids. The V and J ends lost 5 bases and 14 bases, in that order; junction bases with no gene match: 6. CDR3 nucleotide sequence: TGTGCCAGCAGTACTAGCGGGAGGGCTCAGAAGTTCTTC. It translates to CASSTSGRAQKFF.

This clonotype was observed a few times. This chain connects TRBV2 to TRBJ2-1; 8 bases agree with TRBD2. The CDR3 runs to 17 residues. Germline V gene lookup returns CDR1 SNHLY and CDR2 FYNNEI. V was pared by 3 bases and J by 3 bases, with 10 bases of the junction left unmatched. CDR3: CASSDGGGAGVYNEQFF. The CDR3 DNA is TGTGCCAGCAGTGATGGCGGAGGAGCGGGAGTCTACAATGAGCAGTTCTTC.

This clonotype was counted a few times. The CDR3 DNA reads as TGTGCCAGCAGCCTCGTGACGGGAGAGATAGATACGCAGTATTTT. Translation gives CASSLVTGEIDTQYF. The V and J genes are TRBV5-4 and TRBJ2-3; TRBD2 might be the D (6 bases). This CDR3 is built from 15 residues. Trimming took off 4 bases at V and 5 bases at J, with 17 bases between the two ends. Germline CDR1 reads SGHNT; CDR2 reads YYREEE (reference sequence).

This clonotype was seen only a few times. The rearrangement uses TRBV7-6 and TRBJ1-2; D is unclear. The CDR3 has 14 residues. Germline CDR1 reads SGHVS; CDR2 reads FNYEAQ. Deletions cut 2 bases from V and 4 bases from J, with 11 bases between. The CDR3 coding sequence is TGTGCCAGCAGCTTATCTCCAGGAAGCTATGGCTACACCTTC. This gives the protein CASSLSPGSYGYTF.

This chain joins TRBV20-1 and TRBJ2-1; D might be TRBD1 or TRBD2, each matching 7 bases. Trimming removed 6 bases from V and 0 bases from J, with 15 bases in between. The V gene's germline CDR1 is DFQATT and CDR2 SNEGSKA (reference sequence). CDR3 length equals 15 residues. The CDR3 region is CSASERDSSYNEQFF. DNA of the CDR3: TGCAGTGCATCAGAGCGGGACAGCTCCTACAATGAGCAGTTCTTC.

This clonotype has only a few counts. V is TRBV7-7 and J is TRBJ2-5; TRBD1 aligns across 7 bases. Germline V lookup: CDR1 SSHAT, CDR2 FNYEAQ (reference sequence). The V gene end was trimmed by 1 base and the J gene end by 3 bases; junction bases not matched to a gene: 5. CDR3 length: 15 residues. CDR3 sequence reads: CASSLGPGQKETQYF. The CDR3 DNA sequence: TGTGCCAGCAGCTTAGGACCGGGACAGAAAGAGACCCAGTACTTC.

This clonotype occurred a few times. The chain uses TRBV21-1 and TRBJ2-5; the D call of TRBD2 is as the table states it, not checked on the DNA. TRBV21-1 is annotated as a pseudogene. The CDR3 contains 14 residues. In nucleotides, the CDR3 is TGTGCCAGCGATGGTCTCGGGGGGCCGGAGACCCAGTACTTC. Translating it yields CASDGLGGPETQYF.

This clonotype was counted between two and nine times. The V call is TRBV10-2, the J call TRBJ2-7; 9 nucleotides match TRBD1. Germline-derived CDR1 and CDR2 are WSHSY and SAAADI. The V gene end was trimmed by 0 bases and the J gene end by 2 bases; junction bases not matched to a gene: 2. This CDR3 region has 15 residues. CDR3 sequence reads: CASSESGTGTYEQYF. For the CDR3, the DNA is TGCGCCAGCAGTGAGTCGGGGACAGGGACCTACGAGCAGTACTTC.

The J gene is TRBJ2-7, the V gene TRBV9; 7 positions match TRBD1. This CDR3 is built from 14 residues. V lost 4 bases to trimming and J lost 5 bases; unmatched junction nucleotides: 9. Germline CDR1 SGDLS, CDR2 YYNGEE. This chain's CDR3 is CASSHQGGRNEQYF. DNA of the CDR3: TGTGCCAGCAGCCACCAAGGGGGCAGGAACGAGCAGTACTTC. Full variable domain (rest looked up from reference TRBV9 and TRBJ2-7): DSGVTQTPKHLITATGQRVTLRCSPRSGDLSVYWYQQSLDQGLQFLIQYYNGEERAKGNILERFSAQQFPDLHSELNLSSLELGDSALYFCASSHQGGRNEQYFGPGTRLTVT.

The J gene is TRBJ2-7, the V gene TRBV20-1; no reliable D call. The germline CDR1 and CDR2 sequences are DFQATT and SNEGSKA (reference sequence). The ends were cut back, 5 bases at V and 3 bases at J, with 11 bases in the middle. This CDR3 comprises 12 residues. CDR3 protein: CSARAFSYEQYF. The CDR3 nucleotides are TGCAGTGCTCGAGCCTTCAGCTACGAGCAGTACTTC.

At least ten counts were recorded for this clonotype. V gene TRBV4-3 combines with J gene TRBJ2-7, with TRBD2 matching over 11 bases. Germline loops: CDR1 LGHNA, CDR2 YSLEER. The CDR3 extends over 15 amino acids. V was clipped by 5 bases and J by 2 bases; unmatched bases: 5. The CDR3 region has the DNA TGCGCCAGCAGCTATCTAGCGGGAGGAACCTACGAGCAGTACTTC. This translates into CASSYLAGGTYEQYF.

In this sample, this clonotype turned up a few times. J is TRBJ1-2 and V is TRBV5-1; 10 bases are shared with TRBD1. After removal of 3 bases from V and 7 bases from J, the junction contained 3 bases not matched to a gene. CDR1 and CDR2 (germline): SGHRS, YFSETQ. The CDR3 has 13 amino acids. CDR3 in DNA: TGCGCCAGCAGCTCGACAGGGGGCCCTGGCTACACCTTC. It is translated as CASSSTGGPGYTF.

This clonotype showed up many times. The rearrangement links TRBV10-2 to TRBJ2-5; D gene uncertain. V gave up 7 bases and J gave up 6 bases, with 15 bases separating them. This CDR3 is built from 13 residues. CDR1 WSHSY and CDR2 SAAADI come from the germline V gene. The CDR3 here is CASKDDWVQTQYF. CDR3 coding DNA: TGCGCCAGCAAGGACGATTGGGTTCAGACCCAGTACTTC.